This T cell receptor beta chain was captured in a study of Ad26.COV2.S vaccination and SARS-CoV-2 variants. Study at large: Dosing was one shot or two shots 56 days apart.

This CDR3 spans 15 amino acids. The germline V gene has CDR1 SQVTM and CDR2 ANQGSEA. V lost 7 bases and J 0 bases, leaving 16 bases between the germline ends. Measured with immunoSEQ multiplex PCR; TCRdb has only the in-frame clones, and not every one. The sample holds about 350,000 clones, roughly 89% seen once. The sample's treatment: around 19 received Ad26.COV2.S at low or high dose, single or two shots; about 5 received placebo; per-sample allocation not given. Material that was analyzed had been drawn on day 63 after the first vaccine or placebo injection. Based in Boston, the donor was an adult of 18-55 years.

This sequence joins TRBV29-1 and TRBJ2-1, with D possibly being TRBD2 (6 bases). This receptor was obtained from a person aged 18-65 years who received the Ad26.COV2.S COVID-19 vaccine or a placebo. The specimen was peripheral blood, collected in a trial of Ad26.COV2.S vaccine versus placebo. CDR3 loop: CSGLPGLRSYNEQFF. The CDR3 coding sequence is TGCAGCGGCTTACCGGGACTCCGCTCCTACAATGAGCAGTTCTTC.